This TCR beta chain came from a study of T cell repertoires in cytomegalovirus infection. Overall study: It was the public TCR beta signatures that indicated both CMV infection and matching HLA type.

V lost 5 bases to trimming and J lost 7 bases; unmatched junction nucleotides: 6. The CDR3 extends over 14 amino acids. The germline V gene encodes CDR1 SGHAT and CDR2 FQNNGV. There are a few counts of this clonotype. Each CDR3 protein gets one entry after TCRdb re-called the reads with MiXCR. The sample holds some 680,000 distinct CDR3 sequences; 35% are singletons and the top ten take 2.8%. This TCR derives from a human donor in good health (CMV status not recorded). Some clones in this sample may be carry-over from other donors' samples. The rearrangement uses TRBV11-2 and TRBJ1-2; 11 bases are shared with TRBD1. The sample taken for sequencing was PBMCs. The CDR3 spells CASSPGTGGFGYTF. In DNA form, the CDR3 reads TGTGCCAGCAGCCCCGGGACAGGGGGTTTTGGCTACACCTTC.